This TCR beta chain is drawn from a study of cytomegalovirus exposure and HLA in healthy donors. Study-level findings and limits: Generally TCR sequences proved uncommon, though certain public TCRs appeared in numerous donors. High specificity and sensitivity for cytomegalovirus status were reported for the classifier. In the roughly 120 validation repertoires, a later analysis found that first-cohort TCR clusters tended to co-occur.

Worth noting for this clone: The antigen is unknown.

The CDR3 is 10 residues long. Trimming took off 5 bases at V and 8 bases at J, with 6 bases between the two ends. The V gene's germline CDR1 is SEHNR and CDR2 FQNEAQ (reference sequence). Libraries were prepared by immunoSEQ multiplex PCR; TCRdb keeps only in-frame clonotypes and omits some of them. The data show roughly 120,000 clones, with 70% to 90% seen just once and about 6.9% held by the top ten. The genes are TRBV7-9 and TRBJ1-1; D gene uncertain. The sample taken for sequencing was PBMCs. This sequence originates from a woman under 30 in good health and CMV-seropositive. The CDR3 DNA follows: TGTGCCAGCAGCCGTCAGGAAGCTTTCTTT. Translating it yields CASSRQEAFF.